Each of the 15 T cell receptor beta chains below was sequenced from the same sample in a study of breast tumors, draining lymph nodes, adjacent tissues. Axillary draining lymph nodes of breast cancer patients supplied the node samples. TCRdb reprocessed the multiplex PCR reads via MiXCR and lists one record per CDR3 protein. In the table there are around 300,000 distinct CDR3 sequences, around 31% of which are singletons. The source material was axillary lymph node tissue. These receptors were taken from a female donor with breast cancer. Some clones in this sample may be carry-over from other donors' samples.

CDR3 DNA: TGTGCCAGCAGTGAAAACAGGGGGCCTTTGGTGTACGAGCAGTACTTC. Protein product: CASSENRGPLVYEQYF. J is TRBJ2-7 and V is TRBV2; 9 positions agree with TRBD1. After removal of 2 bases from V and 4 bases from J, the junction contained 9 bases not matched to a gene. This CDR3 is 16 amino acids long. The germline gives CDR1 SNHLY, CDR2 FYNNEI.

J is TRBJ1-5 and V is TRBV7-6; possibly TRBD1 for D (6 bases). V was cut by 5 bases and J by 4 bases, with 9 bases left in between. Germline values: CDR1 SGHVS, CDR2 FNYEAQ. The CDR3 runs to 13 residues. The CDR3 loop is CASSRDMNQPQHF. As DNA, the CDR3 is TGTGCCAGCAGCCGGGACATGAATCAGCCCCAGCATTTT.

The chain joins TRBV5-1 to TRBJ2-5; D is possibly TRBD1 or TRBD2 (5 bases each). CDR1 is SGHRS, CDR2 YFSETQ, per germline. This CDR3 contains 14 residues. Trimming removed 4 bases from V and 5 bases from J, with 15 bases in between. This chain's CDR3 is CASSPGWGGETQYF. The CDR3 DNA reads TGCGCCAGCAGCCCGGGGTGGGGCGGGGAGACCCAGTACTTC.

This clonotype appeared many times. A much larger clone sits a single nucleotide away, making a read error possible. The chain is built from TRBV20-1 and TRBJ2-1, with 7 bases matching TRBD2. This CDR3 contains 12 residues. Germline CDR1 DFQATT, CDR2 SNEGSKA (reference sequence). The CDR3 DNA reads TGCAGTGCTAGGGCTAGCGGCAATGAGCCGTTCTTC. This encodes CSARASGNEPFF.

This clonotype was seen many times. CDR3 DNA: TGCAGTGCTAGTGTGGGCACAGATACGCAGTATTTT. The encoded protein is CSASVGTDTQYF. This chain joins TRBV20-1 and TRBJ2-3; D gene unclear. The germline V and J ends were trimmed by 3 bases and 1 base, with 5 bases remaining between them. This CDR3 contains 12 residues. From germline, CDR1 is DFQATT and CDR2 SNEGSKA (reference sequence).

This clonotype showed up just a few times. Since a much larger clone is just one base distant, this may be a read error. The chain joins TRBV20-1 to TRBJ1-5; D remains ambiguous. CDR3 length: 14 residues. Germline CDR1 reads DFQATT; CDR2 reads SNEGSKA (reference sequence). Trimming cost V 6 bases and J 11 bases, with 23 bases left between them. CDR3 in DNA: TGCAGTGCGTACTTCGGCGGGGTCCAATCCGCCCAGCATTTT. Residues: CSAYFGGVQSAQHF.

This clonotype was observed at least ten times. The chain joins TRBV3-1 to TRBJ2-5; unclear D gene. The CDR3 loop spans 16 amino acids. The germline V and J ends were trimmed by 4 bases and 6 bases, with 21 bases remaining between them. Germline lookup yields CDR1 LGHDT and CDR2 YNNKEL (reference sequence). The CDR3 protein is CASSPLGRSLVKTQYF. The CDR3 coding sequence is TGTGCCAGCAGCCCTCTTGGACGGAGCTTGGTGAAGACCCAGTACTTC.

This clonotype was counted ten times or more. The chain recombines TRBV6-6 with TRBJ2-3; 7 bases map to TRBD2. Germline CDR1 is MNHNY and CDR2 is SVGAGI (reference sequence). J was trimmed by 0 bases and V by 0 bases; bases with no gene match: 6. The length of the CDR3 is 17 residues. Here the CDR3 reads CASSYSRLAESTDTQYF. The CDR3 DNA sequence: TGTGCCAGCAGTTACTCGAGGCTAGCGGAAAGCACAGATACGCAGTATTTT.

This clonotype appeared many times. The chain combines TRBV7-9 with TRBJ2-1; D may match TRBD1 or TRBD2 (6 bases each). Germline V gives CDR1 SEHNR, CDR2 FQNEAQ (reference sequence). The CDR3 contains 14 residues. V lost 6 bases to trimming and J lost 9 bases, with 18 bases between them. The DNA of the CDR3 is TGTGCCAGCAGAAACCCGGGGGCGGGTGGTGAGCAGTTCTTC. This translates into CASRNPGAGGEQFF.

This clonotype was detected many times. The CDR3 sequence: CASSSPSQGARNTIYF. The CDR3 DNA reads as TGTGCCAGCAGTTCCCCTTCCCAGGGGGCCAGAAACACCATATATTTT. The chain has TRBV6-5 and TRBJ1-3; 8 bases are a match to TRBD1. CDR3 length: 16 residues. CDR1 is MNHEY, CDR2 SVGAGI, per germline. V was pared by 4 bases and J by 5 bases, with 10 bases of the junction left unmatched.

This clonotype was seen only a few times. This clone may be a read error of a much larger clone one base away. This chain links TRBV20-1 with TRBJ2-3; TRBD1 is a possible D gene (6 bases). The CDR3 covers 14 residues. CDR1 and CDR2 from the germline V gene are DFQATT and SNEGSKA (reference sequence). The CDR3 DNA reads TGCAGTGCTAGACCACAGGGCTTCACAGCTACGCAGTATTTT. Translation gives CSARPQGFTATQYF.

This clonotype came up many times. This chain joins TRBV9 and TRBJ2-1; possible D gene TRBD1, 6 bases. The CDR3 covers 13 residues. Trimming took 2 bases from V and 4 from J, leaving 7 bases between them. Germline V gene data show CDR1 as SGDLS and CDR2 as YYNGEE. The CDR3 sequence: CASSVGQYNEQFF. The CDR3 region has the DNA TGTGCCAGCAGCGTCGGACAGTACAATGAGCAGTTCTTC.

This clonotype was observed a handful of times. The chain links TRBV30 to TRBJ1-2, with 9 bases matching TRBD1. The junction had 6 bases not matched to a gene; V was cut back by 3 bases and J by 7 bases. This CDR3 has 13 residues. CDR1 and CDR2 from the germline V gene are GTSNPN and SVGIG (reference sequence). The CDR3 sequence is CAWRRTGVGGYTF. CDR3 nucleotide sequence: TGTGCCTGGAGGCGGACAGGGGTGGGTGGCTACACCTTC.

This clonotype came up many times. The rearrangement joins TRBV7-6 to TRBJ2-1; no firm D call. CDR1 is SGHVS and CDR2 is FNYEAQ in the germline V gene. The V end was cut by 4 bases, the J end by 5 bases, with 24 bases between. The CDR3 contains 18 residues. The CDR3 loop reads CASSSKPYQKTSHNEQFF. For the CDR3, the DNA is TGTGCCAGCAGCTCAAAACCCTACCAGAAGACAAGCCACAATGAGCAGTTCTTC.

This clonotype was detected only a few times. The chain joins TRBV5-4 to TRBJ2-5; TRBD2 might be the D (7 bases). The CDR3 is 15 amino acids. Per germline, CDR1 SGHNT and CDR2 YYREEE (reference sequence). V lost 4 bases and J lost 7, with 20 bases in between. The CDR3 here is CASSRPGAGVGTQYF. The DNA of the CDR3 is TGTGCCAGCAGCCGGCCAGGGGCGGGAGTGGGGACCCAGTACTTC.